Listed below are T cell receptor beta chains from one sample, sequenced in a study of blood T cells in healthy people across ages. TCRdb re-called the 5' RACE reads with MiXCR, one entry per CDR3 protein. This table holds approximately 600,000 distinct CDR3 sequences, 58% found once. Material: blood. These receptors originate from a man aged 55 to 70 in good health. The CDR3 runs from the conserved cysteine through the conserved F or W. D genes are given only for firm matches. Clone size is not always given. Where it is, it says once, few, many or a class for expanded clones.

v_call	j_call	clone_size	d_call	cdr3_nt	cdr3_aa
TRBV6-1	TRBJ1-2	-	-	TGTGCCAGCAGTGAATTCCCAACAGGGAACTATGGCTACACCTTC	CASSEFPTGNYGYTF
TRBV7-2	TRBJ2-7	few	TRBD1	TGTGCCAGCACCCCCGACAGGGGAAGGTACGAGCAGTACTTC	CASTPDRGRYEQYF
TRBV3-1	TRBJ2-3	-	-	TGTGCCAGCAGCCAAGATGGCGCAGGCCCGGGCCCGTATTTT	CASSQDGAGPGPYF
TRBV7-2	TRBJ1-3	-	TRBD1	TGTGCCAGCAGCTTATACTCCGGGACAGGGGCCGGAAACACCATATATTTT	CASSLYSGTGAGNTIYF
TRBV20-1	TRBJ2-3	-	TRBD2	TGCAGTGCTAGAGTCCGAGCGGGGGACAATTTTCTAGATACGCAGTATTTT	CSARVRAGDNFLDTQYF
TRBV18	TRBJ2-7	-	TRBD2	TGTGCCAGCTCACCTGTACTAGCGGGGGGAACCTACGAGCAGTACTTC	CASSPVLAGGTYEQYF
TRBV29-1	TRBJ1-2	few	-	TGCAGCGTTGAAGATATCTTACACTATGGCTACACCTTC	CSVEDILHYGYTF
TRBV3-1	TRBJ2-5	-	-	TGTGCCAGCAGCCAAGAAGGGCAGGGGCAAGAGACCCAGTACTTC	CASSQEGQGQETQYF
TRBV19	TRBJ2-6	-	-	TGTGCCAGTAAAGGGAGCCGCTCTGGGGCCAACGTCCTGACTTTC	CASKGSRSGANVLTF
TRBV6-2/TRBV6-3	TRBJ2-7	-	-	TGTGCCAGCAGTTACAGGCAGGAGACTCAGACTTACGAGCAGTACTTC	CASSYRQETQTYEQYF
TRBV20-1	TRBJ2-7	few	-	TGCAGTGCTAGAGATGCGGGACGCGGGACCTACGAGCAGTACTTC	CSARDAGRGTYEQYF
TRBV10-3	TRBJ2-5	-	-	TGTGCCATCAGTGAGTCGTGGACCCAGTACTTC	CAISESWTQYF
TRBV27	TRBJ2-1	-	TRBD2	TGTGCCAGCAGTTTACTAGCGGGAGGCCCAAGGGGTGAGCAGTTCTTC	CASSLLAGGPRGEQFF
TRBV11-2	TRBJ2-2	-	-	TGTGCCAGCAGCCGCGTTGGCACCGGGGAGCTGTTTTTT	CASSRVGTGELFF
TRBV20-1	TRBJ2-3	-	-	TGCAGTGCTGGGGTCGAGGGACGCACGAATACGCAGTATTTT	CSAGVEGRTNTQYF
TRBV6-5	TRBJ2-6	-	TRBD2	TGTGCCAGCAGTTACTCGCGACAGCGACTAGCTGTGTTGGCGGGGGCCAACGTCCTGACTTTC	CASSYSRQRLAVLAGANVLTF
TRBV7-2	TRBJ2-7	-	-	TGTGCCAGCAGCCCCGACTGGGCAGGGAACTACGAGCAGTACTTC	CASSPDWAGNYEQYF
TRBV7-2	TRBJ2-3	few	TRBD1	TGTGCCAGCAGCCCAACCCCCGGGACAGGGGGCATGGCAGATACGCAGTATTTT	CASSPTPGTGGMADTQYF
TRBV7-2	TRBJ2-7	-	TRBD2	TGTGCCAGCAGTAACGGGGGGGCCTACGAGCAGTACTTC	CASSNGGAYEQYF
TRBV20-1	TRBJ1-5	-	-	TGCAGTGCTAGAGATAGGGGTGCGGGCTACTCTCACAATCAGCCCCAGCATTTT	CSARDRGAGYSHNQPQHF